This is a list of T cell receptor beta chains from one sample in a study of T cell responses to AZD1222 COVID-19 vaccine. TCRdb's copy holds only in-frame clones and misses some; the assay was immunoSEQ multiplex PCR. Among more than 120,000 clones listed, just over 85% were seen once. Sequenced material: peripheral blood, taken 28 days after the second AZD1222 dose. The receptors were sampled from an adult who received the AZD1222 COVID-19 vaccine. CDR3s include the opening cysteine and the closing phenylalanine or tryptophan. A D gene is named only where the DNA matches it firmly.

>TRBJ1-2|.|TRBV12-3/TRBV12-4
CASSTFGSGYTF
TGTGCCAGCAGTACGTTCGGGTCTGGCTACACCTTC
>TRBJ1-2|.|TRBV5-6
CASSLRGGKRGYTF
TGTGCCAGCAGCTTGCGTGGGGGGAAGAGGGGCTACACCTTC
>TRBJ2-2|.|TRBV2
CASRINRDTGELFF
TGTGCCAGCAGGATCAACAGGGACACCGGGGAGCTGTTTTTT
>TRBJ1-2|.|TRBV6-5
CASSYRGAGPYGYTF
TGTGCCAGCAGTTACAGAGGCGCAGGGCCCTATGGCTACACCTTC
>TRBJ1-5|TRBD1|TRBV28
CASSLDRGPNQPQHF
TGTGCCAGCAGTCTCGACAGGGGTCCCAATCAGCCCCAGCATTTT
>TRBJ2-5|.|TRBV6-5
CASSYGVPQLETQYF
TGTGCCAGCAGTTACGGGGTTCCTCAGCTAGAGACCCAGTACTTC
>TRBJ1-4|TRBD1|TRBV7-9
CASSSTGTTNEKLFF
TGTGCCAGCAGCTCGACAGGGACAACTAATGAAAAACTGTTTTTT
>TRBJ2-7|.|TRBV6-1
CASSDGGSYEQYF
TGTGCCAGCAGTGATGGGGGCTCCTACGAGCAGTACTTC
>TRBJ1-2|.|TRBV9
CASSVARGRLSDYGYTF
TGTGCCAGCAGCGTAGCGAGGGGGAGGTTGAGTGACTATGGCTACACCTTC
>TRBJ1-5|.|TRBV6-5
CASSLTVHTNQPQHF
TGTGCCAGCAGTTTAACAGTCCATACCAATCAGCCCCAGCATTTT
>TRBJ1-3|.|TRBV14
CASSQDKRGSGNTIYF
TGTGCCAGCAGCCAAGATAAAAGGGGGTCAGGAAACACCATATATTTT
>TRBJ2-3|TRBD1|TRBV5-4
CASSLPPGQGSTDTQYF
TGTGCCAGCAGCCTACCCCCGGGACAGGGCTCCACAGATACGCAGTATTTT